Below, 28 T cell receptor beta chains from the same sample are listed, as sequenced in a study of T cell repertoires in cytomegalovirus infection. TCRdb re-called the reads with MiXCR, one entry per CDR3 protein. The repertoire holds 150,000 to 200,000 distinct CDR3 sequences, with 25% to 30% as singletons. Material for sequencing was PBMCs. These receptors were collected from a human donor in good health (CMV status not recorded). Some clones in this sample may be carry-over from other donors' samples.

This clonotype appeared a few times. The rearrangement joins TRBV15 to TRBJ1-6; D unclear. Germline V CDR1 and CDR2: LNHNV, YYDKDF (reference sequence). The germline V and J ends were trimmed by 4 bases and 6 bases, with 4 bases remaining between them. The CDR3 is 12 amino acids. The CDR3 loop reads CATSTLNSPLHF. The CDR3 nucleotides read TGTGCCACCAGCACACTTAATTCACCCCTCCACTTT.

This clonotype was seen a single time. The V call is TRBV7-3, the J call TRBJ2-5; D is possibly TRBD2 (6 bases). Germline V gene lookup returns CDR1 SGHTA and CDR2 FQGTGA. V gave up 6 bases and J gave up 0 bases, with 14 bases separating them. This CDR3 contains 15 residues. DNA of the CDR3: TGTGCCAGCAGTTTCCAGGGACTTCACCAAGAGACCCAGTACTTC. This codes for CASSFQGLHQETQYF.

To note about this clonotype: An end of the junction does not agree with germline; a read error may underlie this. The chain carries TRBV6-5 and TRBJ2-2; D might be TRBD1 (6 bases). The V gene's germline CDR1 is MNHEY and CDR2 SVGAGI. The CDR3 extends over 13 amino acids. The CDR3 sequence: CASSSQGTGEQFF. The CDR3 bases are TGTGCCAGCAGTTCACAGGGAACCGGGGAGCAGTTTTTT.

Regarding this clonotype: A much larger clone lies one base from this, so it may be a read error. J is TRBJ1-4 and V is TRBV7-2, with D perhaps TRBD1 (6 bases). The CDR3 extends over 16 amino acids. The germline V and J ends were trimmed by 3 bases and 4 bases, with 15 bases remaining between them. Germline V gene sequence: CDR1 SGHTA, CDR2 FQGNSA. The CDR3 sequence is CASSFAGAGSNEKLFF. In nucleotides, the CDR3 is TGTGCCAGCAGCTTCGCGGGGGCAGGGAGTAATGAAAAACTGTTTTTT. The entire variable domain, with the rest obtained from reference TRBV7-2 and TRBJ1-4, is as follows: GAGVSQSPSNKVTEKGKDVELRCDPISGHTALYWYRQSLGQGLEFLIYFQGNSAPDKSGLPSDRFSAERTGGSVSTLTIQRTQQEDSAVYLCASSFAGAGSNEKLFFGSGTQLSVL.

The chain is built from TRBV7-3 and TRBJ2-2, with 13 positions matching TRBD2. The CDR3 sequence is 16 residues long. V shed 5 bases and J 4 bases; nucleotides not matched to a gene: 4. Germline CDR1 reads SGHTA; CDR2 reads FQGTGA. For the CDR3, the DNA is TGTGCCAGCAGCCTCCGGACTAGCGGGGGCACCGGGGAGCTGTTTTTT. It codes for CASSLRTSGGTGELFF.

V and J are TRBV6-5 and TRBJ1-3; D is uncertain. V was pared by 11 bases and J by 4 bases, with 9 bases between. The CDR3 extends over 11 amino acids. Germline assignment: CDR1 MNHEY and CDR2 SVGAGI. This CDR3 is CARLGGNTIYF. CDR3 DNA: TGTGCCCGCTTGGGCGGAAACACCATATATTTT.

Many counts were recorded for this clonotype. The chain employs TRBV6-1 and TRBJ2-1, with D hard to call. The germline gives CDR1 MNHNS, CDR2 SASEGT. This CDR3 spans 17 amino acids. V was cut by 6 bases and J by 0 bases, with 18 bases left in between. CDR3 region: CASRPGTATGSYNEQFF. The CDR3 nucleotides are TGTGCCAGCAGACCTGGAACGGCTACCGGCTCCTACAATGAGCAGTTCTTC.

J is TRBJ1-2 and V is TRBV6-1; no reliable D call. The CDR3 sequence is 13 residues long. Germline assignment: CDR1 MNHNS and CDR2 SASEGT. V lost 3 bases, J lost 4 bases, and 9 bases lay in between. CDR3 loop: CASSETQAYGYTF. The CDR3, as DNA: TGTGCCAGCAGTGAGACCCAGGCCTATGGCTACACCTTC.

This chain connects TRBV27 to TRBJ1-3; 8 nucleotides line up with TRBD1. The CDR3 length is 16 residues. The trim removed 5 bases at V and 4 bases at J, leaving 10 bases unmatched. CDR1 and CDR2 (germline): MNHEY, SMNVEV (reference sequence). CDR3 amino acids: CASSPSTGDAGNTIYF. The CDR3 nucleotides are TGTGCCAGCAGTCCATCGACAGGGGATGCAGGAAACACCATATATTTT.

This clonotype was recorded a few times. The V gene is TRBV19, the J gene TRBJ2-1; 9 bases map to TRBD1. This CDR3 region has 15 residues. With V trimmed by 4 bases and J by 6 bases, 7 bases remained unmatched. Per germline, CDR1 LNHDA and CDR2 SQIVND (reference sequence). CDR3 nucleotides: TGTGCCAGTAGTACATGGGACAGGGAAGTCAATGAGCAGTTCTTC. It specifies CASSTWDREVNEQFF. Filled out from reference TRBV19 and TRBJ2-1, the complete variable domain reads DGGITQSPKYLFRKEGQNVTLSCEQNLNHDAMYWYRQDPGQGLRLIYYSQIVNDFQKGDIAEGYSVSREKKESFPLTVTSAQKNPTAFYLCASSTWDREVNEQFFGPGTRLTVL.

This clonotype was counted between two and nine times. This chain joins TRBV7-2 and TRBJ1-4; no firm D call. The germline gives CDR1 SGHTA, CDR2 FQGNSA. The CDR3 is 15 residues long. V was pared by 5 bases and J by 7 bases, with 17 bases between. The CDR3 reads CASSPRLLPTEKLFF. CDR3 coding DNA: TGTGCCAGCAGCCCCCGTTTACTCCCAACTGAAAAACTGTTTTTT.

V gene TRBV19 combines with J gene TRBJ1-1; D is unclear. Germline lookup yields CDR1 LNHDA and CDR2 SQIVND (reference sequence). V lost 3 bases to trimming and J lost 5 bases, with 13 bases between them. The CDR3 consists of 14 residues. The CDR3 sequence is CASSIKAMGTEAFF. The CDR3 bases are TGTGCCAGTAGTATTAAGGCCATGGGGACTGAAGCTTTCTTT.

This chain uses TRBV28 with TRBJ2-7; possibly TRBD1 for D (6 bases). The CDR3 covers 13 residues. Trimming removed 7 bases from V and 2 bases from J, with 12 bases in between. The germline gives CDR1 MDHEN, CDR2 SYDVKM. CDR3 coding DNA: TGTGCCAGCAATGGTCAGGGGCCCTACGAGCAGTACTTC. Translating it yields CASNGQGPYEQYF.

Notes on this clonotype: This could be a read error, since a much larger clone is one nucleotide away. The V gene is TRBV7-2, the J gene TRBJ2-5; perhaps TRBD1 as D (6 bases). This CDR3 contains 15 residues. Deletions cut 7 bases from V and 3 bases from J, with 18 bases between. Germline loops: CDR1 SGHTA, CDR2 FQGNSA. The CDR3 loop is CASTSRGGVEETQYF. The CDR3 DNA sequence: TGTGCCAGCACCTCACGAGGGGGAGTGGAAGAGACCCAGTACTTC.

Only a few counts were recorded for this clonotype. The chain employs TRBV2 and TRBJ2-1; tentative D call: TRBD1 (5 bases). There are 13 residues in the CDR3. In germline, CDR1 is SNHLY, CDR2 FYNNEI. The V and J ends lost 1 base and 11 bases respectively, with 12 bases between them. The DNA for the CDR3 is TGTGCCAGCAGTGAAGTCGTAACAGGCAAGCAGTTCTTC. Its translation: CASSEVVTGKQFF. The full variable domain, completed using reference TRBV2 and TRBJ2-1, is EPEVTQTPSHQVTQMGQEVILRCVPISNHLYFYWYRQILGQKVEFLVSFYNNEISEKSEIFDDQFSVERPDGSNFTLKIRSTKLEDSAMYFCASSEVVTGKQFFGPGTRLTVL.

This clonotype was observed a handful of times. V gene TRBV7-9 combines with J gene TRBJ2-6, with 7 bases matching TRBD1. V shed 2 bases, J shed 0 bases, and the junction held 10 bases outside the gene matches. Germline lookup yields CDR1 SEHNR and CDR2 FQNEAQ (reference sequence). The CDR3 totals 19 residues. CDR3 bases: TGTGCCAGCAGCTTAACCCTCCGGACAGGTCGCTCTGGGGCCAACGTCCTGACTTTC. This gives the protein CASSLTLRTGRSGANVLTF.

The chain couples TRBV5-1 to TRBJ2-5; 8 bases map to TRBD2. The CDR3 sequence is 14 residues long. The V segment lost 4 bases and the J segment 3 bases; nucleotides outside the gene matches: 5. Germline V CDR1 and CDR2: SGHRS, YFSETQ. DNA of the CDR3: TGCGCCAGCAGCCTAGCGGGTGTGGAAGAGACCCAGTACTTC. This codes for CASSLAGVEETQYF. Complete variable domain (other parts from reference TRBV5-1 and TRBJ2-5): KAGVTQTPRYLIKTRGQQVTLSCSPISGHRSVSWYQQTPGQGLQFLFEYFSETQRNKGNFPGRFSGRQFSNSRSEMNVSTLELGDSALYLCASSLAGVEETQYFGPGTRLLVL.

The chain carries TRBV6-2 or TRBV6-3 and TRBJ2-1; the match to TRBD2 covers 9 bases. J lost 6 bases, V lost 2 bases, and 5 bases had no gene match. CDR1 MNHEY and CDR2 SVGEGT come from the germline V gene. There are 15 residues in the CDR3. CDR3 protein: CASSYRIAGANEQFF. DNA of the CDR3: TGTGCCAGCAGTTACAGAATAGCGGGGGCCAATGAGCAGTTCTTC.

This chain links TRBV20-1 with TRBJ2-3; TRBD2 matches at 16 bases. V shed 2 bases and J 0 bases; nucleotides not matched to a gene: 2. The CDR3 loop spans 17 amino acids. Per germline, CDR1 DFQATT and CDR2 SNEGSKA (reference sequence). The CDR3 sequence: CSARPGLAGGSTDTQYF. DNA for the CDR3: TGCAGTGCTAGACCGGGACTAGCGGGGGGGAGCACAGATACGCAGTATTTT.

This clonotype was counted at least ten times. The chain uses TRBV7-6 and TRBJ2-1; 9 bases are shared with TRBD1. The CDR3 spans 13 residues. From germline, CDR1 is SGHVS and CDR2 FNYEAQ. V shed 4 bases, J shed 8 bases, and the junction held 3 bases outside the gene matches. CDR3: CASSSGQGYEQFF. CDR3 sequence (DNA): TGTGCCAGCAGCTCGGGACAGGGCTATGAGCAGTTCTTC.

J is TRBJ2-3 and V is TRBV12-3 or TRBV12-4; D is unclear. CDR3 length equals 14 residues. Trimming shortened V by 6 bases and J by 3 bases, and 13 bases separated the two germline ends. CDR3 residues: CASSSTERTDTQYF. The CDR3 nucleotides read TGTGCCAGCAGCTCTACAGAAAGGACAGATACGCAGTATTTT.

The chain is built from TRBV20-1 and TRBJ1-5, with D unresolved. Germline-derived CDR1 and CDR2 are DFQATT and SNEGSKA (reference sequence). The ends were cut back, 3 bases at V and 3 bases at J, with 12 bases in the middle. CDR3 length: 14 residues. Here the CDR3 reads CSASKGGSNQPQHF. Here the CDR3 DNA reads TGCAGTGCTAGCAAGGGAGGGTCCAATCAGCCCCAGCATTTT.

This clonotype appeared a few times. CDR3 coding DNA: TGTGCCAGCAGTTACGGGACTCTCGACTCCTACGAGCAGTACTTC. Its protein product is CASSYGTLDSYEQYF. The chain has TRBV6-2 or TRBV6-3 and TRBJ2-7, with TRBD2 as a possible D gene (6 bases). V lost 2 bases to trimming and J lost 0 bases, with 11 bases between them. The CDR3 loop spans 15 amino acids. CDR1 is MNHEY and CDR2 is SVGEGT in the germline V gene.

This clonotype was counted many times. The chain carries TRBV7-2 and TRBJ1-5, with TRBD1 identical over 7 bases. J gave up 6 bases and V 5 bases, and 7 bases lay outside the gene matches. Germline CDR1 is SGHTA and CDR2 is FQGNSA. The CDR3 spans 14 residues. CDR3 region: CASSNRQGGQPQHF. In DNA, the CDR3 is TGTGCCAGCAGCAATCGACAGGGTGGTCAGCCCCAGCATTTT.

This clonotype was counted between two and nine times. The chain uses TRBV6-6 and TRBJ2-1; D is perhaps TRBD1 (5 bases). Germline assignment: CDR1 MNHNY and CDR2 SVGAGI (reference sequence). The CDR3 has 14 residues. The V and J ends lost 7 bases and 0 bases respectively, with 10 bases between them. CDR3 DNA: TGTGCCAGCAATCTCAGGGCCTCCTACAATGAGCAGTTCTTC. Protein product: CASNLRASYNEQFF.

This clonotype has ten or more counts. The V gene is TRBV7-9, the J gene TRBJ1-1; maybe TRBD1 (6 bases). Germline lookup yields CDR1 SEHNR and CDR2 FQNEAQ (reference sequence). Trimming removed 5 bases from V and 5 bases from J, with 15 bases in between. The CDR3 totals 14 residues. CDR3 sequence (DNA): TGTGCCAGCAGCCCACAGGGAATTGTAACTGAAGCTTTCTTT. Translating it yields CASSPQGIVTEAFF. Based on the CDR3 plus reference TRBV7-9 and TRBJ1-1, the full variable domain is DTGVSQNPRHKITKRGQNVTFRCDPISEHNRLYWYRQTLGQGPEFLTYFQNEAQLEKSRLLSDRFSAERPKGSFSTLEIQRTEQGDSAMYLCASSPQGIVTEAFFGQGTRLTVV.

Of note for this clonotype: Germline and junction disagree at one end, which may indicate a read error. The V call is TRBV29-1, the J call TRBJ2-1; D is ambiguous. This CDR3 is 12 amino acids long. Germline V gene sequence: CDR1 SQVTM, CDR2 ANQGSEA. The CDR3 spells CSVAGYYNVQFF. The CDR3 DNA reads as TGCAGCGTTGCCGGGTACTACAATGTGCAGTTCTTC.

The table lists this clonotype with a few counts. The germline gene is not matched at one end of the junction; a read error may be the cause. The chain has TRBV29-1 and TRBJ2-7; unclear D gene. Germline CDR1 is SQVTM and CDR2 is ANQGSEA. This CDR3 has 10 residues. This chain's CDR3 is CSVGSHEQYF. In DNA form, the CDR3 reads TGCAGCGTTGGCTCCCACGAGCAGTACTTC.